A selection of T cell receptor beta chains follows, all from one sample in a study of CD8 T cells in Susac syndrome. In TCRdb, the immunoSEQ multiplex PCR reads were re-called with MiXCR into one record per CDR3 protein. This sample has fewer than 150,000 distinct CDR3 sequences, with 95% found just once. The sample comprised CD8+ T cells from PBMCs. The source is a human donor with Susac syndrome. The CDR3 runs from the conserved cysteine through the conserved F or W. The order of the fields is J gene, V gene, CDR3 protein.

J: TRBJ1-2
V: TRBV9
CDR3: CASSVAVQNNGYTF

J: TRBJ2-5
V: TRBV12-3/TRBV12-4
CDR3: CASSGLAEGAQETQYF

J: TRBJ1-5
V: TRBV4-1
CDR3: CASSDSSHSNQPQHF

J: TRBJ2-3
V: TRBV27
CDR3: CASSLRAGAYSGLTDTQYF

J: TRBJ2-7
V: TRBV5-4
CDR3: CASSPGQGSYEQYF

J: TRBJ2-7
V: TRBV5-6
CDR3: CASRAGTSYYEQYF

J: TRBJ1-1
V: TRBV30
CDR3: CAWTPTGLTEAFF

J: TRBJ2-1
V: TRBV20-1
CDR3: CSARDSDRGDEQFF

J: TRBJ2-5
V: TRBV7-9
CDR3: CASSLAPVATGETQYF

J: TRBJ2-3
V: TRBV2
CDR3: CASSTSRDTSTDTQYF

J: TRBJ2-7
V: TRBV3-1
CDR3: CASSQGSGTGYHEQYF

J: TRBJ2-5
V: TRBV4-2
CDR3: CASSQDGAGTSGETQYF

J: TRBJ2-7
V: TRBV11-2
CDR3: CASSPMGDFSYEQYF

J: TRBJ2-7
V: TRBV24-1
CDR3: CATWGQGSYEQYF

J: TRBJ2-7
V: TRBV7-6
CDR3: CASSRTGYYEQYF

J: TRBJ2-1
V: TRBV20-1
CDR3: CSARDRTPVKQFF

J: TRBJ2-7
V: TRBV30
CDR3: CAWSAPQTSGSYEQYF